This T cell receptor (beta chain) was sequenced for a study of T-cell reconstitution after alpha-beta-depleted transplantation in children. Study-wide findings and caveats: T cells produced anew were the main source of T-cell counts and diversity one year after transplant.

On this clonotype: No antigen is known for it.

The CDR3 extends over 15 amino acids. V shed 6 bases and J 3 bases; nucleotides not matched to a gene: 10. Looked up from germline, CDR1 is MNHNS and CDR2 is SASEGT. Unique molecular identifiers were built into the TCRbeta library. TCRdb itself ran the PCR reads through MiXCR, one entry per CDR3 protein. The sample has a few hundred thousand distinct CDR3 sequences; 25% to 30% are singletons. The rearrangement uses TRBV6-1 and TRBJ1-2, with 7 bases matching TRBD1. Specimen: PBMCs, collected before TCRalphabeta/CD19-depleted stem cell transplant. The clonotype originates from a boy younger than two with Wiskott-Aldrich syndrome, due to receive a stem cell transplant. In nucleotides, the CDR3 is TGTGCCAGCAGAACCACGGAGGGGGCCCACTATGGCTACACCTTC. Amino acid sequence: CASRTTEGAHYGYTF.